This T cell receptor (beta chain) was retrieved from a study of T cells after yellow fever vaccination. Study-level background: The authors prepared low-cell-number fractions using SMART-Seq v4 Ultra Low Input. Study-level points and caveats: Re-detected after boosting: most primary clones, almost 97% of CD4 and around 86% of CD8. There was a possibility that FACS-sorted repertoires contained abundant clonotypes contaminating from the bulk population.

This CDR3 has 13 amino acids. Trimming removed 7 bases from V and 7 bases from J, with 14 bases in between. Germline CDR1 reads SGHTA; CDR2 reads FQGNSA. To note about this clonotype: Its matching antigen is unknown. A much larger clonotype is one base distant, so this may be a read error.

A single record per CDR3 protein comes from TCRdb applying MiXCR to the 5' RACE reads. This table has around 140,000 distinct CDR3 sequences, 7.7% appearing once. This TCR derives from a man younger than 40 who received the YFV17D yellow fever vaccine. The specimen was CD4+ T cells sorted from PBMCs, collected 5 days after the yellow fever booster vaccination. The chain combines TRBV7-2 with TRBJ2-1; unclear D gene. This CDR3 reads CASNPAKRNEQFF. The CDR3 region has the DNA TGTGCCAGCAATCCGGCGAAGAGAAATGAGCAGTTCTTC.